This note documents a single T cell receptor (beta chain) sequence. Its specificity is not known. The donors (healthy individuals) were bone marrow donors. Use of 60 Vbeta and 13 Jbeta primers characterized the PCR. This table comes from immunoSEQ multiplex PCR, and its TCRdb copy is limited to in-frame clones, with some not included. This table holds 80,000 to 95,000 clones, roughly two thirds found once. This entry belongs to a study of cytomegalovirus exposure and HLA in healthy donors. Whole-study findings and limits: Common viral pathogens seemed to be connected with several of the most significant clusters, according to a later analysis. Most of the TCR beta V segments (in an earlier analysis) were productive either about 90% or about 30% of the time.

CDR1 is SGHRS, CDR2 YFSETQ, per germline. This CDR3 comprises 15 residues. V lost 5 bases to trimming and J lost 0 bases, with 15 bases between them. The TCR originated in a woman under 40 in good health and CMV-seronegative. The V and J genes are TRBV5-1 and TRBJ2-7, with D perhaps matching TRBD2 (5 bases). Specimen: PBMCs. The CDR3 protein is CASRFNGLSSYEQYF. The CDR3 nucleotides are TGCGCCAGCAGATTTAATGGACTTAGCTCCTACGAGCAGTACTTC.